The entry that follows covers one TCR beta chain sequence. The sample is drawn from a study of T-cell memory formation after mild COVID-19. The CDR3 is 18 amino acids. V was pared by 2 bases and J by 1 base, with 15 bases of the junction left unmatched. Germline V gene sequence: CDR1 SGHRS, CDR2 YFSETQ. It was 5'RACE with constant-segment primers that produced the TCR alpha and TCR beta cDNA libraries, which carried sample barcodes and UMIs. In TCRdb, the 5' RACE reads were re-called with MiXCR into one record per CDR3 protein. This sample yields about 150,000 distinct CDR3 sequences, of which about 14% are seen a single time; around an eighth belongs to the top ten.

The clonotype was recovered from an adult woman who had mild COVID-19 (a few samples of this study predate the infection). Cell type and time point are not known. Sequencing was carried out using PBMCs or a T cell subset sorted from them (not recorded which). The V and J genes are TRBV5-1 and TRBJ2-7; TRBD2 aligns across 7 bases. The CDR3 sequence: CASSFRYPASGPSYEQYF. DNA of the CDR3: TGCGCCAGCAGCTTTAGGTACCCGGCTAGCGGACCTTCCTACGAGCAGTACTTC.